This T cell receptor (beta chain) came from a study of TIL therapy for anti-PD-1-resistant metastatic lung cancer. This was the immunoSEQ v3 assay. Sequencing was performed with immunoSEQ multiplex PCR; in TCRdb, only in-frame clones are kept and a portion is missing. The table includes under 100,000 clones, roughly 65% detected once. This CDR3 region has 11 residues. This clone showed up just once. Specified time point: pre-treatment sample, taken before nivolumab and TIL therapy. Most excised metastases sampled were pleural nodules or supraclavicular lymph nodes. Enrollment ran from 2017 to early 2020.

This clonotype was sampled from a person aged 25 to 85 with non-small cell lung cancer. The sequencing here drew on tumor tissue, taken at baseline. The chain carries TRBV21-1 and TRBJ1-4. TRBV21-1 is a pseudogene. The CDR3 nucleotides read TGTGCCAGCAGCAAAACTGGGACGGTGTTTTTT. Amino acids: CASSKTGTVFF.